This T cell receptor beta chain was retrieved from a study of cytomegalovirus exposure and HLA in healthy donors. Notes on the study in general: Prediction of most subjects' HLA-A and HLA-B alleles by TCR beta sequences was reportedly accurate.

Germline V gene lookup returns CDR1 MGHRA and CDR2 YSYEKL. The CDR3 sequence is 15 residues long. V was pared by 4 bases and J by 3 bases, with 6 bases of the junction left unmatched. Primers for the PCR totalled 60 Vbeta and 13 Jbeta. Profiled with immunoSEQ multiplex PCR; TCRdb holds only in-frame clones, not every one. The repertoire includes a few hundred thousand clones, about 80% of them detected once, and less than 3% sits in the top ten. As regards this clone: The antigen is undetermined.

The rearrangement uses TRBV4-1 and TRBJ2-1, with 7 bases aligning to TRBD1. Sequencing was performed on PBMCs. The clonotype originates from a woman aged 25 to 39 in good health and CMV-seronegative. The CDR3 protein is CASSRSRDSYNEQFF. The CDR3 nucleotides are TGCGCCAGCAGCCGATCCCGGGACAGCTACAATGAGCAGTTCTTC.